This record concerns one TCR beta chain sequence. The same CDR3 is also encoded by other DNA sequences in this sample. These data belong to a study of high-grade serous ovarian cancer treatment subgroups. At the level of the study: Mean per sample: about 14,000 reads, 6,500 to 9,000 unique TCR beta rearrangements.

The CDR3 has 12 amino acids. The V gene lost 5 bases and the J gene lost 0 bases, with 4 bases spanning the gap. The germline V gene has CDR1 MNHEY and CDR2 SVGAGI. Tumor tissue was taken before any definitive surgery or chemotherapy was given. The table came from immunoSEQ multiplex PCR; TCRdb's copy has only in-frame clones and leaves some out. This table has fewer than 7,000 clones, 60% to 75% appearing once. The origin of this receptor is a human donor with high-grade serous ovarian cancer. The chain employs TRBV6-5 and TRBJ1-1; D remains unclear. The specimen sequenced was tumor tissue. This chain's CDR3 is CASSTLNTEAFF. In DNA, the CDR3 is TGTGCCAGCAGTACCTTGAACACTGAAGCTTTCTTT.